These 22 T cell receptor beta chains originate from one sample sequenced in a study of beta chain features in type 1 diabetes. General study points: Researchers report that Type 1 diabetes patients had moderately but significantly shorter TCRB CDR3s across all four CD4+ subsets.

The investigators reverse transcribed all of the isolated RNA, so they sequenced expressed TCRB transcripts. Clones were sequenced by immunoSEQ multiplex PCR, and TCRdb holds only the in-frame ones, with some missing. The sample lists about 660,000 clones, 11% to 15% occurring once. Their recognized antigens are unknown. The sequenced sample consisted of naive CD4+ T cells from blood. The receptors derive from a man aged 18-30 years with type 1 diabetes.

This clone turned up a few times. The chain links TRBV29-1 to TRBJ2-1; D tentatively fits TRBD1 or TRBD2 (5 bases each). This CDR3 spans 14 amino acids. The germline CDR1 and CDR2 sequences are SQVTM and ANQGSEA. With 7 bases removed from V and 0 bases from J, the gap between germline ends came to 13 bases. Written as DNA, the CDR3 is TGCAGCGCTGGGTCAGGGAGCTCCTACAATGAGCAGTTCTTC. It translates to CSAGSGSSYNEQFF.

This clone was detected a few times. The gene calls are TRBV21-1 and TRBJ2-1; the D call in the table, TRBD2, was not verified against the DNA. TRBV21-1 is a known pseudogene. This CDR3 has 21 amino acids. This chain's CDR3 is CASSKVRLGASGQTSSNEQFF. CDR3 nucleotides: TGTGCCAGCAGCAAAGTCCGCCTCGGGGCCTCGGGCCAGACTAGCTCCAATGAGCAGTTCTTC.

This chain uses TRBV9 with TRBJ2-4; D is ambiguous. Germline loops: CDR1 SGDLS, CDR2 YYNGEE. V was shortened by 4 bases and J by 1 base, with 6 bases between the two germline ends. The length of the CDR3 is 13 residues. CDR3 DNA: TGTGCCAGCAGCCCCCATGCCAAAAACATTCAGTACTTC. Translation gives CASSPHAKNIQYF.

This clone was counted between two and nine times. This chain links TRBV7-9 with TRBJ2-6; no firm D call. The V and J ends lost 3 bases and 0 bases respectively, with 6 bases between them. The CDR3 loop spans 15 amino acids. Germline CDR1 and CDR2: SEHNR and FQNEAQ (reference sequence). The CDR3 reads CASSFGISGANVLTF. CDR3 in DNA: TGTGCCAGCAGCTTTGGTATCTCTGGGGCCAACGTCCTGACTTTC.

This rearrangement joins TRBV30 to TRBJ1-1; 8 nucleotides line up with TRBD1. CDR3 size: 13 residues. Germline CDR1 GTSNPN, CDR2 SVGIG (reference sequence). With V trimmed by 2 bases and J by 11 bases, 10 bases remained unmatched. The CDR3 DNA is TGTGCCTGGAGTCCTTTCAGGGGGCGGGTTGCTTTCTTT. It encodes CAWSPFRGRVAFF.

This chain uses TRBV15 with TRBJ2-7, with TRBD2 identical over 10 bases. Per the germline V gene, CDR1 is LNHNV and CDR2 is YYDKDF (reference sequence). Trimming cost V 6 bases and J 2 bases; bases outside gene matches: 1. The CDR3 contains 13 residues. CDR3 nucleotide sequence: TGTGCCACCAGACTAGCGGGAACCTACGAGCAGTACTTC. Residues: CATRLAGTYEQYF. Combining the CDR3 with reference TRBV15 and TRBJ2-7 gives the whole variable domain DAMVIQNPRYQVTQFGKPVTLSCSQTLNHNVMYWYQQKSSQAPKLLFHYYDKDFNNEADTPDNFQSRRPNTSFCFLDIRSPGLGDTAMYLCATRLAGTYEQYFGPGTRLTVT.

The genes are TRBV18 and TRBJ2-6; D might be TRBD1 (6 bases). The germline gives CDR1 KGHSH, CDR2 LQKENI. V was trimmed by 5 bases and J by 0 bases, leaving 11 bases between them. The CDR3 runs to 16 residues. CDR3 in amino acids: CASSSRQASGANVLTF. DNA for the CDR3: TGTGCCAGCTCATCCCGACAGGCCTCTGGGGCCAACGTCCTGACTTTC.

The rearrangement links TRBV9 to TRBJ2-5; D gene uncertain. The V end lost 2 bases, the J end lost 5 bases, and 22 bases lay between the germline ends. Germline CDR1 and CDR2: SGDLS and YYNGEE. The CDR3 sequence is 17 residues long. The CDR3 DNA follows: TGTGCCAGCAGCGTCCGAGGTTTGGGAACAATCGGGGAGACCCAGTACTTC. Its protein is CASSVRGLGTIGETQYF.

This clone turned up a few times. The J gene is TRBJ1-5, the V gene TRBV2; D is ambiguous. With 3 bases removed from V and 6 bases from J, the gap between germline ends came to 6 bases. Germline loops: CDR1 SNHLY, CDR2 FYNNEI. The CDR3 length is 12 residues. This chain's CDR3 is CASSEIGQPQHF. CDR3 DNA: TGTGCCAGCAGTGAGATAGGTCAGCCCCAGCATTTT. Complete variable domain (other parts from reference TRBV2 and TRBJ1-5): EPEVTQTPSHQVTQMGQEVILRCVPISNHLYFYWYRQILGQKVEFLVSFYNNEISEKSEIFDDQFSVERPDGSNFTLKIRSTKLEDSAMYFCASSEIGQPQHFGDGTRLSIL.

The chain couples TRBV7-9 to TRBJ1-1; no firm D call. This CDR3 is built from 14 residues. Trimming pared 5 bases from V and 0 bases from J, leaving 10 bases between. Germline CDR1 reads SEHNR; CDR2 reads FQNEAQ (reference sequence). The CDR3 loop is CASSPMIVNTEAFF. For the CDR3, the DNA is TGTGCCAGCAGCCCAATGATAGTGAACACTGAAGCTTTCTTT.

J is TRBJ1-2 and V is TRBV28; D remains ambiguous. The germline V gene has CDR1 MDHEN and CDR2 SYDVKM. V gave up 5 bases and J gave up 4 bases, with 20 bases separating them. The length of the CDR3 is 16 residues. CDR3 coding DNA: TGTGCCAGCAGTCCTACAGTGGGTGTTTGGGGCTATGGCTACACCTTC. Translation: CASSPTVGVWGYGYTF.

In its sample, this clone was seen a few times. The J gene is TRBJ2-6, the V gene TRBV29-1; D unclear. CDR3 size: 15 residues. The germline CDR1 and CDR2 sequences are SQVTM and ANQGSEA. V dropped 2 bases and J dropped 2 bases, with 10 bases sitting between them. The CDR3: CSVEPGSPGANVLTF. The CDR3 nucleotides are TGCAGCGTTGAACCGGGCAGCCCTGGGGCCAACGTCCTGACTTTC.

This clone has just a few counts. V usage is TRBV6-5 and J usage is TRBJ1-1; D is perhaps TRBD1 (6 bases). The CDR3 has 13 amino acids. V dropped 6 bases and J dropped 3 bases, with 11 bases sitting between them. Germline V gene data show CDR1 as MNHEY and CDR2 as SVGAGI. The DNA of the CDR3 is TGTGCCAGCAGCGGACAGACTCACACTGAAGCTTTCTTT. The encoded protein is CASSGQTHTEAFF.

CDR3 in DNA: TGTGCCAGCTCCGCCGGGACAGTGGATGAAAAACTGTTTTTT. Its protein is CASSAGTVDEKLFF. The chain joins TRBV18 to TRBJ1-4, with 7 bases lining up with TRBD1. Unmatched junction bases numbered 7, after V lost 6 bases and J lost 6 bases. Germline V lookup: CDR1 KGHSH, CDR2 LQKENI. CDR3 length: 14 amino acids.

V is TRBV6-5 and J is TRBJ1-1; D not certain. Deletions cut 5 bases from V and 0 bases from J, with 10 bases between. This CDR3 has 14 amino acids. Germline assignment: CDR1 MNHEY and CDR2 SVGAGI. CDR3 sequence (DNA): TGTGCCAGCAGTCCCGACACTTTGAACACTGAAGCTTTCTTT. Its translation: CASSPDTLNTEAFF.

This clone was counted a few times. The V call is TRBV9, the J call TRBJ2-3, with TRBD1 matching over 8 bases. CDR1 is SGDLS and CDR2 is YYNGEE in the germline V gene. The CDR3 runs 17 residues. V gave up 4 bases and J gave up 0 bases; unmatched junction bases: 10. CDR3 DNA sequence: TGTGCCAGCAGCCCCCTTCCTACAGGGGGAAGCACAGATACGCAGTATTTT. This sequence encodes CASSPLPTGGSTDTQYF.

J is TRBJ2-7 and V is TRBV30; TRBD1 is a possible D gene (6 bases). Germline V gene data show CDR1 as GTSNPN and CDR2 as SVGIG (reference sequence). This CDR3 comprises 14 residues. V was clipped by 1 base and J by 4 bases, with 14 bases between them. The CDR3 loop reads CAWSGSGQGYEQYF. CDR3 DNA sequence: TGTGCCTGGAGTGGCTCGGGTCAGGGGTACGAGCAGTACTTC.

The rearrangement links TRBV30 to TRBJ2-1; D is unresolved. CDR1 GTSNPN and CDR2 SVGIG come from the germline V gene (reference sequence). The CDR3 runs to 12 residues. V lost 4 bases to trimming and J lost 5 bases, with 9 bases between them. CDR3 nucleotides: TGTGCCTGGATGAGAGGCCACAATGAGCAGTTCTTC. It translates to CAWMRGHNEQFF. Looking up the rest from reference TRBV30 and TRBJ2-1 gives the full variable domain: SQTIHQWPATLVQPVGSPLSLECTVEGTSNPNLYWYRQAAGRGLQLLFYSVGIGQISSEVPQNLSASRPQDRQFILSSKKLLLSDSGFYLCAWMRGHNEQFFGPGTRLTVL.

V usage is TRBV27 and J usage is TRBJ1-4; weak D call: TRBD1 (5 bases). Trimming removed 5 bases at V and 7 bases at J, with 14 bases between. CDR1 and CDR2 from the germline V gene are MNHEY and SMNVEV (reference sequence). The CDR3 runs 14 residues. CDR3 DNA: TGTGCCAGCAGTCGGACCCCGAGGGGTGAAAAACTGTTTTTT. Its protein product is CASSRTPRGEKLFF.

The rearrangement uses TRBV30 and TRBJ1-1, with 9 bases lining up with TRBD1. Germline CDR1 is GTSNPN and CDR2 is SVGIG (reference sequence). This CDR3 contains 14 residues. V shed 1 base and J 4 bases; nucleotides not matched to a gene: 4. CDR3 DNA: TGTGCCTGGAGTGACCTGACAGGGGGCACTGAAGCTTTCTTT. Translated: CAWSDLTGGTEAFF.

This clone was detected a few times. The J gene is TRBJ2-2, the V gene TRBV5-4; a possible D gene is TRBD1 (6 bases). Trimming removed 2 bases at V and 5 bases at J, with 13 bases between. Per germline, CDR1 SGHNT and CDR2 YYREEE (reference sequence). This CDR3 contains 15 residues. The CDR3 nucleotides are TGTGCCAGCAGCTTTATGAGCCAGGGGACCGGGGAGCTGTTTTTT. Residues: CASSFMSQGTGELFF.

CDR3 nucleotide sequence: TGTGCCAGCAGCCACGGTTTAGGAGAGACCCAGTACTTC. This sequence encodes CASSHGLGETQYF. V gene TRBV7-2 combines with J gene TRBJ2-5; no clear D gene. The V end lost 5 bases, the J end lost 4 bases, and 11 bases lay between the germline ends. The CDR3 has 13 amino acids. Germline V CDR1 and CDR2: SGHTA, FQGNSA.